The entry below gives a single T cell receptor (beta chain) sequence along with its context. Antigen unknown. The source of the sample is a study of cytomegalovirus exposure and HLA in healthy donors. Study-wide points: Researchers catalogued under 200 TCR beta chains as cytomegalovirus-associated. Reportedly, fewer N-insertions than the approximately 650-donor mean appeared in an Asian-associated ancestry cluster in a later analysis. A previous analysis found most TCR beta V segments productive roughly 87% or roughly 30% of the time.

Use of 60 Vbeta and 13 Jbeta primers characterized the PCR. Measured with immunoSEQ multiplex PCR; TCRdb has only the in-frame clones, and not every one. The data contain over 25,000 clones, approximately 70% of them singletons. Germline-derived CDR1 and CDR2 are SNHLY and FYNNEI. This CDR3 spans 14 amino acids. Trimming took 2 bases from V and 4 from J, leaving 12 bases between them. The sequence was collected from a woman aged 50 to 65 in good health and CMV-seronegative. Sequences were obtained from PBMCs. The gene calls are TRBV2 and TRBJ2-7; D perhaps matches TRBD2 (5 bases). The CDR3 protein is CASSEPLRGYEQYF. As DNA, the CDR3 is TGTGCCAGCAGTGAACCGTTACGGGGTTACGAGCAGTACTTC.